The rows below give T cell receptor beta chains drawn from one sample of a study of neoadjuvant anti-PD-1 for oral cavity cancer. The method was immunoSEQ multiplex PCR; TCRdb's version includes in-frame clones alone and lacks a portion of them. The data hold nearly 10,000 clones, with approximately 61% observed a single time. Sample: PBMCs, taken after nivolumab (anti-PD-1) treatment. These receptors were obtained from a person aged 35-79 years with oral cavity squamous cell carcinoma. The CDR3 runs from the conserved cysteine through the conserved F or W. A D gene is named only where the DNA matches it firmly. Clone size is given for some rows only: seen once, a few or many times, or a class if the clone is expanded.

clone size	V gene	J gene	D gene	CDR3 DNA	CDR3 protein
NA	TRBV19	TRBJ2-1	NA	TGTGCCAGTAGTATAGAGGGGGGTGTGAAAGTTAACAATGAGCAGTTCTTC	CASSIEGGVKVNNEQFF
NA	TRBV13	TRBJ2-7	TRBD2	TGTGCCAGCAGCTTCGGACTAGCGGGAGTGGAGCAGTACTTC	CASSFGLAGVEQYF
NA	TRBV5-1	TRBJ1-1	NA	TGCGCCAGCAGCTTAAGTAGAGGACAGACTGAAGCTTTCTTT	CASSLSRGQTEAFF
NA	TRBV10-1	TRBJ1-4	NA	TGCGCCAGCAGGAACGCGGGGGGGAGGGCTACTAATGAAAAACTGTTTTTT	CASRNAGGRATNEKLFF
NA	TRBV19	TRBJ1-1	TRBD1	TGTGCCAGCCAGACCAGGGGGACTGAAGCTTTCTTT	CASQTRGTEAFF
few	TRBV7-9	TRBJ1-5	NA	TGTGCCAGCCAATCCGGGACTGGAAATCAGCCCCAGCATTTT	CASQSGTGNQPQHF
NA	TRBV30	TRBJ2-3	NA	TGTGCCTGGAGTGTTCACCGCACAGATACGCAGTATTTT	CAWSVHRTDTQYF
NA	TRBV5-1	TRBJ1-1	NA	TGCGCCAGCAGCCACGGACAGAATGAAGCTTTCTTT	CASSHGQNEAFF
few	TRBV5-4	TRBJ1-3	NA	TGTGCCAGCAGCCCACCTCAGGGAAACACCATATATTTT	CASSPPQGNTIYF
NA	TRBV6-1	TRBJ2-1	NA	TGTGCCAGCAGTTCGAGACTGCTTGAGCAGTTCTTC	CASSSRLLEQFF
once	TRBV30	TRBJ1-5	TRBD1	TGTGCCTGGAGTCGGCAGGGGGCGTCTCAGCCCCAGCATTTT	CAWSRQGASQPQHF
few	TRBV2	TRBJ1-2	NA	TGTGCCAGCAGTGAGTTCAGGGACAAGTTAGGCGGCTACACCTTC	CASSEFRDKLGGYTF
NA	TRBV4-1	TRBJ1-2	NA	TGCGCCAGCAGCCAACTCACCGCCTCCCATGGCTACACCTTC	CASSQLTASHGYTF
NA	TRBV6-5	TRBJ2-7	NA	TGTGCCAGCAGTTACTCAAAGGGAAGCGAGCAGTACTTC	CASSYSKGSEQYF
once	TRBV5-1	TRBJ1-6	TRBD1	TGCGCCAGCAGCAGGGGGGACAGGTTGTCCTATAATTCACCCCTCCACTTT	CASSRGDRLSYNSPLHF
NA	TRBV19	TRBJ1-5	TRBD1	TGTGCCAGTAGTATGCCAGGGGGCGACCGGTATAGCAATCAGCCCCAGCATTTT	CASSMPGGDRYSNQPQHF
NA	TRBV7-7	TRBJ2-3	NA	TGTGCTAGCAGCGAAGGGGTTCGGACAGATACGCAGTATTTT	CASSEGVRTDTQYF
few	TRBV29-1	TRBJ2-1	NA	TGCAGCGTTGAAAAAGCCGGGCAGTTCTTC	CSVEKAGQFF
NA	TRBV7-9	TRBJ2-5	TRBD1	TGTGCCAGCAGCTTCTGGACAGGGGGACTGGAGACCCAGTACTTC	CASSFWTGGLETQYF
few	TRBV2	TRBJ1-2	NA	TGTGCCAGCAGTGCGCGCCAACTCCCGGGGGGCAAAGGCTACACCTTC	CASSARQLPGGKGYTF
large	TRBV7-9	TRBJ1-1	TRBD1	TGTGCCAGCAGCCGCCCGGGACAGGGGGCGAGAACTGAAGCTTTCTTT	CASSRPGQGARTEAFF
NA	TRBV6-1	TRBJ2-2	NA	TGTGCCAGCAGTGAGGTCCCGCTCCCCAGCACCGGGGAGCTGTTTTTT	CASSEVPLPSTGELFF
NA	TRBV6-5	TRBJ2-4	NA	TGTGCCAGCAGCCCCGGGGGGCCAAAAAACATTCAGTACTTC	CASSPGGPKNIQYF
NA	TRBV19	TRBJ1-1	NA	TGTGCCAGTAGTCTAGGGGTCGTGAACACTGAAGCTTTCTTT	CASSLGVVNTEAFF
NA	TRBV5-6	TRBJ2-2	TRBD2	TGTGCCAGCAGCTTCGGGACTACGAACACCGGGGAGCTGTTTTTT	CASSFGTTNTGELFF
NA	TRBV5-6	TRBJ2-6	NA	TGTGCCAGCAGCTTGGTGACGGGACTTAGCTCTGGGGCCAACGTCCTGACTTTC	CASSLVTGLSSGANVLTF
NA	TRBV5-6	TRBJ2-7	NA	TGTGCCAGCAGCTTAATTGGCACATACACCTTCCCTGACGAGCAGTACTTC	CASSLIGTYTFPDEQYF
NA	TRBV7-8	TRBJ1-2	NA	TGTGCCAGCAGCTTATCTGGGACGAACAACTATGGCTACACCTTC	CASSLSGTNNYGYTF
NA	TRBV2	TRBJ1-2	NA	TGTGCCAGCAGTGAACCCGGTCAGAACTATGGCTACACCTTC	CASSEPGQNYGYTF
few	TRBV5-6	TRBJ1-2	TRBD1	TGTGCCAGCAGCCCCCTAGGGACAGGGCCATATGGCTACACCTTC	CASSPLGTGPYGYTF
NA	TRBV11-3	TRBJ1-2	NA	TGTGCCAGCAGCTCCCCTTTGGGAAATGGCTACACCTTC	CASSSPLGNGYTF
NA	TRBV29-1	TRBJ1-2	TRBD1	TGCAGCGTCGGACAGGGGGCCAGGGGCTACACCTTC	CSVGQGARGYTF
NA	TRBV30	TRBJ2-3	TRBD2	TGTGCCTGGAGTAAAGGCGCTAGCGGGGGCACAGATACGCAGTATTTT	CAWSKGASGGTDTQYF
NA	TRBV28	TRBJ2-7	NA	TGTGCCAGCAGCCCGTCGGGACCCTCCTACGAGCAGTACTTC	CASSPSGPSYEQYF
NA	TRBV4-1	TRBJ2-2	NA	TGCGCCAGCAGCCAAGAAACGCGGATAAACACCGGGGAGCTGTTTTTT	CASSQETRINTGELFF
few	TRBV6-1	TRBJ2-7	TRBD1	TGTGCCAGCAGTGTAGGGGACAGGGGCTACGAGCAGTACTTC	CASSVGDRGYEQYF
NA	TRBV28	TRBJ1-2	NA	TGTGCCAGCATTCAGGGATATGGCTACACCTTC	CASIQGYGYTF
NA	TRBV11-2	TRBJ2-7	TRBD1	TGTGCCAGCAGCACGTACGCGGGACAGGGGTACGAGCAGTACTTC	CASSTYAGQGYEQYF
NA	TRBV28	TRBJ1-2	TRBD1	TGTGCCAGCAGTTTCGGGACAGTCTATGGCTACACCTTC	CASSFGTVYGYTF
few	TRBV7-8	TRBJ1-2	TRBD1	TGTGCCAGCAGCTTAGTTGGGACAGGGGGCGATGGCTACACCTTC	CASSLVGTGGDGYTF
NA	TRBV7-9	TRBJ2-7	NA	TGTGCCAGCAGCTTAGGGGGGAACCGCTACGAGCAGTACTTC	CASSLGGNRYEQYF
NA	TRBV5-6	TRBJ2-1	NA	TGTGCCAGCAGCAAGGCAACCCTTTTAAATGAGCAGTTCTTC	CASSKATLLNEQFF
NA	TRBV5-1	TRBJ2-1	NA	TGCGCCAGCAGCCGGGACGGCAATGAGCAGTTCTTC	CASSRDGNEQFF
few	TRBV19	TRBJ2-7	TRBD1	TGTGCCAGTAGTGGGACAGGGGGCCCGTCGGAAGAGCAGTACTTC	CASSGTGGPSEEQYF
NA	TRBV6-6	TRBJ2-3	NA	TGTGCCAGCAGTCGACCCAGAAATACGCAGTATTTT	CASSRPRNTQYF
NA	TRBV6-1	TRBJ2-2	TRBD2	TGTGCCAGCAGTGAAGCAGCGCTAGCGGGAGGGACCGGGGAGCTGTTTTTT	CASSEAALAGGTGELFF
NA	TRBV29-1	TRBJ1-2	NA	TGCAGCGTTGGGGGGGGCGATTACTATGGCTACACCTTC	CSVGGGDYYGYTF
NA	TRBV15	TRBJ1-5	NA	TGTGCCACCAGCAGAGAATACGGTGGCCATCAGCCCCAGCATTTT	CATSREYGGHQPQHF
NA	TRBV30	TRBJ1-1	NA	TGTGCCTGGAGTGGGGGGGTCACTGAAGCTTTCTTT	CAWSGGVTEAFF
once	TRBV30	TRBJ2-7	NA	TGTGCCTGGAGCGAACAGGGATACGAGCAGTACTTC	CAWSEQGYEQYF
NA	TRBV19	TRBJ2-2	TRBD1	TGTGCCAGTAGAGGGGACAGGAACACCGGGGAGCTGTTTTTT	CASRGDRNTGELFF
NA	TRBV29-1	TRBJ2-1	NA	TGCAGCGTTTCGAGGGCTAGCAGTCCTGAAGAGCAGTTCTTC	CSVSRASSPEEQFF
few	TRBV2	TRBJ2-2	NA	TGTGCCAGCAGTGGGGGGAGAACCGGGGAGCTGTTTTTT	CASSGGRTGELFF
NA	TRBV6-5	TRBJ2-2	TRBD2	TGTGCCAGCAGTGGCGGGGGAAACACCGGGGAGCTGTTTTTT	CASSGGGNTGELFF
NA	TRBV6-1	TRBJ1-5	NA	TGTGCCAGCAGTGAAGAGGGGTTACATAGCAATCAGCCCCAGCATTTT	CASSEEGLHSNQPQHF